Below, 29 T cell receptor beta chains from the same sample are listed, as sequenced in a study of blood T cell repertoires in COVID-19 (dated by TCRdb to the early 2020s). The library was prepared using the immunoSEQ multiplex PCR assay. As stored in TCRdb, this immuneACCESS dataset retains in-frame rearrangements with V and J assigned. A fraction of the clones does not appear; measured against another copy, unresolved V genes explain less than half of the discrepancy, and the remainder lacks a known reason. This sample lists approximately 85,000 clones; roughly 90% were detected once. Clones ranked in the top ten supply roughly 4% of the sample. What was sequenced was peripheral blood. The receptors derive from an elderly woman with active or convalescent COVID-19.

The chain links TRBV5-1 to TRBJ2-1, with TRBD1 matching over 8 bases. The CDR3 is made up of 15 amino acids. Germline V gene sequence: CDR1 SGHRS, CDR2 YFSETQ. J lost 1 base, V lost 3 bases, and 3 bases had no gene match. CDR3 in DNA: TGCGCCAGCAGCTCTGGACAGGGTTCCTACAATGAGCAGTTCTTC. Its protein is CASSSGQGSYNEQFF.

The V call is TRBV13, the J call TRBJ2-3; 7 nucleotides align to TRBD2. The V and J ends lost 4 bases and 2 bases, in that order; junction bases with no gene match: 6. The CDR3 covers 15 residues. Per the germline V gene, CDR1 is PRHDT and CDR2 is FYEKMQ (reference sequence). The CDR3 spells CASSWAAGSTDTQYF. The CDR3 DNA reads TGTGCCAGCAGCTGGGCAGCGGGGTCCACAGATACGCAGTATTTT.

The V and J genes are TRBV29-1 and TRBJ2-2; a possible D gene is TRBD1 (5 bases). The CDR3 covers 15 residues. Germline lookup yields CDR1 SQVTM and CDR2 ANQGSEA. The CDR3 here is CNTKRNRTNTGELFF. CDR3 DNA sequence: TGCAATACCAAACGAAACAGGACGAACACCGGGGAGCTGTTTTTT.

This chain's CDR3 is CASSVVSSNTGELFF. In DNA, the CDR3 is TGTGCCAGCAGCGTAGTAAGCTCGAACACCGGGGAGCTGTTTTTT. This rearrangement joins TRBV9 to TRBJ2-2; D is unresolved. Per germline, CDR1 SGDLS and CDR2 YYNGEE. The V and J ends lost 0 bases and 0 bases respectively, with 6 bases between them. The CDR3 sequence is 15 residues long.

This chain connects TRBV5-5 to TRBJ1-5; D remains unclear. CDR1 and CDR2 (germline): SGHKS, YYEKEE (reference sequence). V lost 2 bases to trimming and J lost 0 bases, with 6 bases between them. The CDR3 covers 14 residues. CDR3 in DNA: TGTGCCAGCAGCTTCACATATAGCAATCAGCCCCAGCATTTT. Amino acid sequence: CASSFTYSNQPQHF.

The chain combines TRBV5-1 with TRBJ2-7; unclear D gene. Germline CDR1 reads SGHRS; CDR2 reads YFSETQ. The CDR3 has 15 residues. Trimming removed 0 bases at V and 0 bases at J, with 10 bases between. The CDR3: CASSLGSLSSYEQYF. The CDR3 DNA sequence: TGCGCCAGCAGCTTGGGTTCACTGAGCTCCTACGAGCAGTACTTC.

The chain uses TRBV6-5 and TRBJ2-7; 8 bases align to TRBD2. The germline V gene has CDR1 MNHEY and CDR2 SVGAGI. The CDR3 is 16 amino acids. V lost 2 bases to trimming and J lost 3 bases; unmatched junction nucleotides: 9. The CDR3, as DNA: TGTGCCAGCAGTTACGCGGCGGGAGGCCACATCTACGAGCAGTACTTC. Protein product: CASSYAAGGHIYEQYF.

The V call is TRBV10-3, the J call TRBJ2-2; 12 bases are a match to TRBD2. Trimming took 10 bases from V and 6 from J; bases not matched to a gene: 21. This CDR3 spans 19 amino acids. From germline, CDR1 is ENHRY and CDR2 SYGVKD. The CDR3 spells CATRQLAGGPGGFSGELFF. The CDR3 DNA sequence: TGTGCCACCCGCCAGCTAGCGGGAGGGCCTGGCGGATTCTCCGGGGAGCTGTTTTTT.

This chain uses TRBV7-6 with TRBJ2-3; 15 bases fit TRBD2. Germline V CDR1 and CDR2: SGHVS, FNYEAQ. This CDR3 contains 16 residues. The trim removed 5 bases at V and 3 bases at J, leaving 3 bases unmatched. Here the CDR3 reads CASSRGTSGRTDTQYF. Here the CDR3 DNA reads TGTGCCAGCAGCCGCGGGACTAGCGGGAGGACAGATACGCAGTATTTT.

This rearrangement joins TRBV5-5 to TRBJ2-7; D possibly corresponds to TRBD2 (5 bases). Germline lookup yields CDR1 SGHKS and CDR2 YYEKEE (reference sequence). V shed 1 base and J shed 6 bases, with 17 bases lying between them. This CDR3 has 15 residues. DNA for the CDR3: TGTGCCAGCAGCTTGTGGTTCGGGGTTGAGGGCGAGCAGTACTTC. This encodes CASSLWFGVEGEQYF.

V usage is TRBV18 and J usage is TRBJ2-3, with 13 bases aligning to TRBD2. Germline V gene lookup returns CDR1 KGHSH and CDR2 LQKENI. The CDR3 is 15 amino acids. With V trimmed by 3 bases and J by 4 bases, 1 base remained unmatched. This CDR3 is CASSPGLAGADTQYF. CDR3 nucleotide sequence: TGTGCCAGCTCACCCGGACTAGCGGGAGCAGATACGCAGTATTTT. Complete variable domain (other parts from reference TRBV18 and TRBJ2-3): NAGVMQNPRHLVRRRGQEARLRCSPMKGHSHVYWYRQLPEEGLKFMVYLQKENIIDESGMPKERFSAEFPKEGPSILRIQQVVRGDSAAYFCASSPGLAGADTQYFGPGTRLTVL.

The chain has TRBV20-1 and TRBJ1-6; unclear D gene. With 3 bases removed from V and 7 bases from J, the gap between germline ends came to 19 bases. Germline CDR1 is DFQATT and CDR2 is SNEGSKA (reference sequence). The CDR3 is 16 amino acids. CDR3 amino acids: CSASDGDGSQNSPLHF. As DNA, the CDR3 is TGCAGTGCTAGTGATGGAGATGGGAGTCAAAATTCACCCCTCCACTTT.

The chain joins TRBV12-3 or TRBV12-4 to TRBJ1-3; D gene unclear. CDR3 size: 13 residues. Trimming took 3 bases from V and 0 from J, leaving 3 bases between them. The CDR3 loop is CASSLSSGNTIYF. The CDR3, as DNA: TGTGCCAGCAGTTTGAGCTCTGGAAACACCATATATTTT.

V is TRBV19 and J is TRBJ2-3; 9 nucleotides agree with TRBD1. Per the germline V gene, CDR1 is LNHDA and CDR2 is SQIVND (reference sequence). There are 13 residues in the CDR3. With V trimmed by 8 bases and J by 1 base, 1 base remained unmatched. The CDR3 region is CASRDRGTDTQYF. The CDR3 DNA sequence: TGTGCCAGTCGGGACAGGGGCACAGATACGCAGTATTTT.

In its sample, this clone was seen a few times. V is TRBV18 and J is TRBJ2-2, with 8 bases matching TRBD2. J was trimmed by 5 bases and V by 2 bases; bases with no gene match: 7. Germline V gene data show CDR1 as KGHSH and CDR2 as LQKENI. The CDR3 extends over 16 amino acids. In DNA form, the CDR3 reads TGTGCCAGCTCACCAATGGTAATAGCGGGAACCGGGGAGCTGTTTTTT. This gives the protein CASSPMVIAGTGELFF.

Here the CDR3 reads CASSWTGVNSPLHF. The CDR3 DNA reads as TGTGCCAGCAGTTGGACAGGGGTCAATTCACCCCTCCACTTT. The chain is built from TRBV27 and TRBJ1-6, with 9 bases that match TRBD1. The CDR3 runs to 14 residues. Germline V gives CDR1 MNHEY, CDR2 SMNVEV (reference sequence). V lost 4 bases and J lost 7; bases outside the gene matches: 2.

V is TRBV28 and J is TRBJ1-2, with D unresolved. The CDR3 sequence is 14 residues long. CDR1 and CDR2 (germline): MDHEN, SYDVKM. CDR3 residues: CVVSRTENIYGYTF. Here the CDR3 DNA reads TGTGTGGTTAGCCGTACGGAGAATATTTATGGCTACACCTTC.

The V gene is TRBV24-1, the J gene TRBJ1-2, with D perhaps matching TRBD1 (5 bases). Trimming removed 5 bases at V and 8 bases at J, with 8 bases between. CDR3 length equals 11 residues. Germline-derived CDR1 and CDR2 are KGHDR and SFDVKD. The CDR3 DNA reads TGTGCCACCAGTGGCCGGGGGGGCTACACCTTC. It translates to CATSGRGGYTF.

The chain recombines TRBV2 with TRBJ2-1; no clear D gene. V lost 2 bases and J lost 5, with 10 bases in between. Germline loops: CDR1 SNHLY, CDR2 FYNNEI. The CDR3 loop spans 14 amino acids. CDR3: CASSERLPDNEQFF. The CDR3 region has the DNA TGTGCCAGCAGTGAACGGTTGCCCGACAATGAGCAGTTCTTC.

This clone was observed a handful of times. V gene TRBV19 combines with J gene TRBJ1-5; 7 bases match TRBD1. The germline CDR1 and CDR2 sequences are LNHDA and SQIVND (reference sequence). The CDR3 is 23 residues long. The J segment lost 2 bases and the V segment lost 6 bases, leaving 31 bases of the junction unmatched. The CDR3 DNA follows: TGTGCCAGTAGCCAAAGGAAGGGGGCGAGCGGGATATCGAGCGGGAGCGGCAATCAGCCCCAGCATTTT. It encodes CASSQRKGASGISSGSGNQPQHF.

V and J are TRBV9 and TRBJ2-2; D uncertain. The germline gives CDR1 SGDLS, CDR2 YYNGEE. V was pared by 2 bases and J by 3 bases, with 8 bases between. CDR3 length: 14 amino acids. In DNA, the CDR3 is TGTGCCAGCAGCGTCCAGTCTTACACCGGGGAGCTGTTTTTT. Residues: CASSVQSYTGELFF.

The J gene is TRBJ1-2, the V gene TRBV7-6; D possibly corresponds to TRBD1 (5 bases). The CDR3 sequence is 12 residues long. CDR1 is SGHVS, CDR2 FNYEAQ, per germline. Trimming pared 2 bases from V and 8 bases from J, leaving 9 bases between. The CDR3: CASSLPGFGYTF. In DNA form, the CDR3 reads TGTGCCAGCAGCTTACCAGGGTTCGGCTACACCTTC.

The J gene is TRBJ1-5, the V gene TRBV6-6; D is perhaps TRBD1 (6 bases). The CDR3 is 12 amino acids. Germline CDR1 and CDR2: MNHNY and SVGAGI (reference sequence). The V end was cut by 6 bases, the J end by 4 bases, with 7 bases between. In DNA form, the CDR3 reads TGTGCCAGCAGAACAGGGAATCAGCCCCAGCATTTT. It yields the protein CASRTGNQPQHF.

The rearrangement links TRBV2 to TRBJ2-2; 7 nucleotides match TRBD2. In germline, CDR1 is SNHLY, CDR2 FYNNEI. After removal of 9 bases from V and 17 bases from J, the junction contained 21 bases not matched to a gene. There are 14 residues in the CDR3. The CDR3: CASRDQVSGTGVFF. The CDR3 DNA follows: TGTGCCAGTCGGGACCAAGTAAGCGGGACCGGCGTTTTTTTT.

This clone was observed a few times. V gene TRBV29-1 combines with J gene TRBJ2-7; 7 nucleotides align to TRBD1. This CDR3 contains 12 residues. The germline gives CDR1 SQVTM, CDR2 ANQGSEA. With 4 bases clipped from V and 6 bases from J, the junction kept 6 bases outside the gene matches. Here the CDR3 DNA reads TGCAGCGTTGGCCAGGGGGATATCGAGCAGTACTTC. Its protein is CSVGQGDIEQYF.

The CDR3 protein is CASSLTAGSPDTQYF. Written as DNA, the CDR3 is TGTGCCAGCAGCCTGACGGCGGGATCCCCAGATACGCAGTATTTT. The rearrangement uses TRBV7-3 and TRBJ2-3; D is possibly TRBD2 (6 bases). This CDR3 spans 15 amino acids. With 5 bases removed from V and 4 bases from J, the gap between germline ends came to 16 bases. The germline V gene encodes CDR1 SGHTA and CDR2 FQGTGA.

The V gene is TRBV27, the J gene TRBJ2-3; 9 bases align to TRBD1. V was pared by 6 bases and J by 2 bases, with 6 bases of the junction left unmatched. CDR1 and CDR2 (germline): MNHEY, SMNVEV (reference sequence). This CDR3 has 15 amino acids. The chain's CDR3 is CASSYRTGVTDTQYF. Written as DNA, the CDR3 is TGTGCCAGCAGCTACCGGACAGGGGTCACAGATACGCAGTATTTT.

This chain joins TRBV6-5 and TRBJ1-1; 8 nucleotides agree with TRBD1. The CDR3 is 15 amino acids. J lost 6 bases, V lost 6 bases, and 12 bases had no gene match. The germline V gene encodes CDR1 MNHEY and CDR2 SVGAGI. Here the CDR3 reads CASRDAPGGAAEAFF. CDR3 bases: TGTGCCAGCAGAGACGCCCCAGGGGGCGCCGCTGAAGCTTTCTTT.

This sequence joins TRBV11-2 and TRBJ2-3, with 10 bases fitting TRBD1. CDR3 size: 16 residues. CDR1 and CDR2 (germline): SGHAT, FQNNGV. V was pared by 1 base and J by 2 bases, with 3 bases of the junction left unmatched. CDR3 nucleotides: TGTGCCAGCAGCTTAGGACAGGGGGCTAACACAGATACGCAGTATTTT. Translated, it gives CASSLGQGANTDTQYF. The whole variable domain, remainder taken from reference TRBV11-2 and TRBJ2-3, is EAGVAQSPRYKIIEKRQSVAFWCNPISGHATLYWYQQILGQGPKLLIQFQNNGVVDDSQLPKDRFSAERLKGVDSTLKIQPAKLEDSAVYLCASSLGQGANTDTQYFGPGTRLTVL.